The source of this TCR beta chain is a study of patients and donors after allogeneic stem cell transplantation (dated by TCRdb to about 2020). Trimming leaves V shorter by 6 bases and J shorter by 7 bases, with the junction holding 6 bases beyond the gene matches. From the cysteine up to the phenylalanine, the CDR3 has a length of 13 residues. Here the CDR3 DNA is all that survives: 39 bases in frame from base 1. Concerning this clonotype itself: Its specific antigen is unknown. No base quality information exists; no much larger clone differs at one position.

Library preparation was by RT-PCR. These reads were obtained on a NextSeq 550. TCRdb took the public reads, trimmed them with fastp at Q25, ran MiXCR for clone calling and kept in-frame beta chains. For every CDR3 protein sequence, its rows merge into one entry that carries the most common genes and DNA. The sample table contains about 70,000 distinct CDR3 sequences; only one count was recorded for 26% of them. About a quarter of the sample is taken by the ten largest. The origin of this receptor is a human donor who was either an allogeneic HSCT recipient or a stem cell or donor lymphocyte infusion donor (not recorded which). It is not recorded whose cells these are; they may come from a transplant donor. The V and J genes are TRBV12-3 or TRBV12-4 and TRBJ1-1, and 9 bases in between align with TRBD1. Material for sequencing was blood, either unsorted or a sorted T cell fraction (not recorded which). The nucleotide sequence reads TGTGCCAGCAGATACAGGGGGCAATATGAAGCTTTCTTT. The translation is CASRYRGQYEAFF.